This T cell receptor beta chain was observed in a study of early T cells in non-severe SARS-CoV-2 infection. The overall study: Sequenced bulk RNA came from whole blood that was unsorted, and chains were unpaired.

Note on this clonotype: Germline is not matched at one junction end, which may reflect a read error.

In germline, CDR1 is SEHNR, CDR2 FQNEAQ (reference sequence). CDR3 length: 17 amino acids. The TCR library protocol attached unique molecular identifiers to the individual cDNA molecules. TCRdb ran MiXCR on the 5' RACE reads and lists one entry per CDR3 protein. The sample consists of fewer than 75,000 distinct CDR3 sequences, about 17% of them appearing once. The receptor's source is an adult who was a healthcare worker with PCR-confirmed SARS-CoV-2 infection or an uninfected control (not recorded which). The sample in question was whole blood, obtained at baseline. V gene TRBV7-9 combines with J gene TRBJ2-3; D ambiguous. The CDR3 protein is CASSGRDAIGPTDTQYF. The CDR3 region has the DNA TGTGCCAGCAGCGGCCGAGATGCTATAGGGCCCACAGATACGCAGTACTTT.